A single sample gave rise to the 27 T cell receptor delta chains below, sequenced in a study of γδ T cells in repeated Plasmodium falciparum infection. Gammadelta T cells were flow-sorted from PBMC into Vgamma9/Vdelta2+ and Vdelta2-negative populations for bulk analysis. TCRdb fed the multiplex PCR reads to CATT. The sample consists of around 86,000 delta-chain clones, approximately 1.5% of them appearing once. The specimen sequenced was gamma-delta T cells from blood. The receptors were sampled from a pool of human donors (malaria-infected and uninfected, not separated).

As for this clone: It is likely a read error: a sequence one base away is far more abundant. Additional DNA sequences in this sample encode the identical CDR3. V gene TRDV2 combines with J gene TRDJ1; weak D call: TRDD3 (6 bases). The J gene, absent from TCRdb, was called here by matching the DNA to germline. CDR1 GEAIGNYY and CDR2 EKD come from the germline V gene. V dropped 4 bases and J dropped 8 bases, with 34 bases sitting between them. The CDR3 covers 19 residues. The CDR3 bases are TGTGCCTGTGAGGCCCTCCAGGGTACTGGGTCTCATAGCTGGGCCAAACTCATCTTT. Its protein is CACEALQGTGSHSWAKLIF.

This clone was counted only a few times. TCRdb's listed protein matches a much larger clone and diverges from this DNA's translation at residue 8, likely through a read error; the protein shown comes from the DNA. The V gene call reads TRDV1; no J gene was called. Germline CDR1 is TSWWSYY and CDR2 is QGS. CDR3 length: 10 amino acids. The CDR3 bases are TGTGCTCTTGGGAAGGCCAAACACATCTTT. Encoded protein: CALGKAKHIF.

Points on this clone: The protein held in TCRdb is that of a much larger clone and does not match this DNA's translation at residue 3, likely because of a read error; the protein shown is translated from the DNA. The V gene is TRDV3, the J gene TRDJ1; D is undetermined. No J segment appears in TCRdb, so it was assigned here by matching the sequence to germline. Germline V gene sequence: CDR1 TVYSNPD, CDR2 GDNSRS (reference sequence). This CDR3 has 15 amino acids. Trimming pared 5 bases from V and 2 bases from J, leaving 21 bases between. The CDR3 DNA sequence: TGTGCCCTTATATCGCGGCTAACCCATACCGATAAACTCATCTTT. Amino acids: CALISRLTHTDKLIF. The variable domain in full, with the rest retrieved from reference TRDV3 and TRDJ1, is CDKVTQSSPDQTVASGSEVVLLCTYDTVYSNPDLFWYRIRPDYSFQFVFYGDNSRSEGADFTQGRFSVKHILTQKAFHLVISPVRTEDSATYYCALISRLTHTDKLIFGKGTRVTVEP.

As regards this clone: This DNA translates differently at residue 20 from the TCRdb protein, which is that of a much larger clone; a read error is likely, and the protein shown is the DNA's own translation. V gene TRDV1 combines with J gene TRDJ1, with D perhaps TRDD3 (6 bases). The CDR3 totals 22 residues. The germline gives CDR1 TSWWSYY, CDR2 QGS. The DNA for the CDR3 is TGTGCTCTTGGGGAACTTTCGCCTGCCTACGCCTGGAGGATACCGTACACCGATAAACCCATCTTT. This gives the protein CALGELSPAYAWRIPYTDKPIF.

Concerning this clone itself: At one end the junction does not follow the germline gene, possibly because of a read error. The gene calls are TRDV1 and TRDJ1; TRDD3 matches 9 bases. Because TCRdb records no J gene, it was assigned here through a match of the DNA to germline. The CDR3 totals 11 residues. Germline V gene sequence: CDR1 TSWWSYY, CDR2 QGS. CDR3 region: CAGDTRFKLIF. Written as DNA, the CDR3 is TGCGCTGGGGATACGCGGTTCAAACTCATCTTT.

About this clone: Translating this DNA gives a protein that differs at residue 12 from the TCRdb one, which belongs to a much larger clone; a read error is likely, and the protein shown is this translation. V gene TRDV3 combines with J gene TRDJ1, with a weak D call TRDD3 (5 bases). This CDR3 region has 15 residues. Germline V gives CDR1 TVYSNPD, CDR2 GDNSRS (reference sequence). Here the CDR3 DNA reads TGTGCCTTTTACACGGACTGGAATGGCACCGATGAACTCATCTTT. Translation: CAFYTDWNGTDELIF. The full variable domain, with the rest looked up from reference TRDV3 and TRDJ1, is CDKVTQSSPDQTVASGSEVVLLCTYDTVYSNPDLFWYRIRPDYSFQFVFYGDNSRSEGADFTQGRFSVKHILTQKAFHLVISPVRTEDSATYYCAFYTDWNGTDELIFGKGTRVTVEP.

To note about this clone: TCRdb lists the protein of a much larger clone for this DNA, which differs at residue 7, so this is likely a read error; the protein given here is translated from the DNA itself. The chain links TRDV3 to TRDJ1, with a weak D call TRDD3 (6 bases). This CDR3 region has 14 residues. The V end was cut by 2 bases, the J end by 8 bases, with 21 bases between. Germline CDR1 TVYSNPD, CDR2 GDNSRS (reference sequence). The CDR3 DNA follows: TGTGCCTTTTCTAACTGGGTGATACGAACCAAACTCATCTTT. This translates into CAFSNWVIRTKLIF.

Notes on this clone: This likely came from a read error, as a far larger clone is one base away. This sample also contains other DNA sequences that code for the same CDR3. The rearrangement uses TRDV3 and TRDJ1, with D hard to call. The CDR3 extends over 13 amino acids. The germline CDR1 and CDR2 sequences are TVYSNPD and GDNSRS (reference sequence). V dropped 3 bases and J dropped 2 bases, with 13 bases sitting between them. This CDR3 reads CAFLAPGTDKLIF. CDR3 nucleotide sequence: TGTGCCTTCCTAGCCCCGGGGACCGATAAACTCATCTTT.

This clone appeared a few times. TCRdb's entry gives the protein of a much larger clone, which mismatches this DNA's translation at residue 18, likely from a read error; the protein reported here is translated from the DNA. No J gene was assigned, while the V gene was called as TRDV2; TRDD3, as called in the table, went unchecked against the DNA. Germline V lookup: CDR1 GEAIGNYY, CDR2 EKD. This CDR3 contains 19 residues. The CDR3 DNA sequence: TGTGCCTGTGACACCCTAAAAGTGGGATTGCGACCCTACACCGATAAACTCACCTTT. It yields the protein CACDTLKVGLRPYTDKLTF.

In the case of this clone: A far larger clone is a single base away, which makes a read error likely. The sample holds other DNA sequences that translate to the same CDR3. The J gene is TRDJ1, the V gene TRDV1, with D unclear. No J segment appears in TCRdb, so it was assigned here by matching the sequence to germline. Deletions cut 1 base from V and 3 bases from J, with 33 bases between. From germline, CDR1 is TSWWSYY and CDR2 QGS. The CDR3 is 22 residues long. CDR3: CALGERCPQKWVTRGAPDKLIF. CDR3 DNA: TGTGCTCTTGGGGAACGGTGCCCCCAAAAGTGGGTGACACGAGGGGCGCCCGATAAACTCATCTTT.

With respect to this clone: TCRdb's entry gives the protein of a much larger clone, which mismatches this DNA's translation at residue 9, likely from a read error; the protein reported here is translated from the DNA. This rearrangement joins TRDV2 to TRDJ1; 7 nucleotides line up with TRDD3. The V segment lost 2 bases and the J segment 3 bases; nucleotides outside the gene matches: 5. Germline V gives CDR1 GEAIGNYY, CDR2 EKD. The CDR3 consists of 14 residues. The CDR3 region is CACDRGGSPDKLIF. CDR3 DNA: TGTGCCTGTGACAGAGGGGGATCCCCCGATAAACTCATCTTT.

This clone was seen repeatedly, ten times or more. A single base is all that separates this from a far larger clone, so a read error is likely. Within the sample, other DNA sequences also encode this same CDR3. CDR3 sequence: CAFEPTWGIKATSRASDKLIF. The CDR3 nucleotides are TGTGCCTTTGAGCCGACCTGGGGGATTAAGGCCACTTCGCGGGCCTCCGATAAACTCATCTTT. The chain joins TRDV3 to TRDJ1; 9 nucleotides align to TRDD3. J gave up 3 bases and V 2 bases, and 28 bases lay outside the gene matches. CDR1 TVYSNPD and CDR2 GDNSRS come from the germline V gene (reference sequence). The CDR3 consists of 21 residues.

This clone was detected only a few times. A far larger clone is a single base away, which makes a read error likely. The sample carries other DNA sequences with the same CDR3. This chain links TRDV2 with TRDJ1, with TRDD3 matching over 9 bases. J gave up 1 base and V 2 bases, and 10 bases lay outside the gene matches. The germline CDR1 and CDR2 sequences are GEAIGNYY and EKD. The CDR3 runs 17 residues. In DNA, the CDR3 is TGTGCCTGTGACAGCCTACTGGGGGACACGGGCACCGATAAACTCATCTTT. Translation gives CACDSLLGDTGTDKLIF.

This clone was counted many times. Other DNA sequences of this sample code for an identical CDR3. The chain couples TRDV1 to TRDJ1; 10 bases fit TRDD3. V was pared by 0 bases and J by 4 bases, with 23 bases of the junction left unmatched. CDR1 and CDR2 from the germline V gene are TSWWSYY and QGS. CDR3 length: 22 residues. In nucleotides, the CDR3 is TGTGCTCTTGGGGAACTAAGAGGGGGGCAGTATCTGGGGGATAAGGCGGTCGATAAACTCATCTTT. Translating gives CALGELRGGQYLGDKAVDKLIF.

For this clone: Translating this DNA gives a protein that differs at residue 8 from the TCRdb one, which belongs to a much larger clone; a read error is likely, and the protein shown is this translation. V gene TRDV1 combines with J gene TRDJ1; D may be TRDD3 (5 bases). The germline CDR1 and CDR2 sequences are TSWWSYY and QGS. This CDR3 is 12 amino acids long. V dropped 2 bases and J dropped 10 bases, with 11 bases sitting between them. The CDR3 loop is CALGEWGPGLIF. For the CDR3, the DNA is TGTGCTCTTGGGGAATGGGGCCCGGGACTCATCTTT.

This clone was found many times. A far larger clone is off by one base, so a read error is likely. Distinct nucleotide sequences in the sample also encode this CDR3. The CDR3 DNA follows: TGTGCCTGCGACACCTTAATGGGAGAATCTAAACTCATCTTT. Residues: CACDTLMGESKLIF. The rearrangement uses TRDV2 and TRDJ1; D is unresolved. TCRdb gives no J gene; it was assigned here by matching the DNA to germline. Germline V gene lookup returns CDR1 GEAIGNYY and CDR2 EKD. The CDR3 consists of 14 residues.

About this clone itself: The protein given by TCRdb reflects a much larger clone and differs at residue 17 from this DNA's translation, likely from a read error; the protein shown is the DNA's translation. The V gene call reads TRDV1; no J gene was called; no DNA check was done on the table's D call, TRDD3. Per germline, CDR1 TSWWSYY and CDR2 QGS. The CDR3 has 19 residues. The CDR3 spells CALGELRPPLVSDTDKPIF. CDR3 in DNA: TGTGCTCTTGGGGAACTACGACCCCCTCTCGTTTCCGACACCGATAAACCCATCTTT.

This clone was seen a handful of times. This likely traces to a read error, being one base from a far larger clone. Other nucleotide sequences from this sample produce the same CDR3. V usage is TRDV3 and J usage is TRDJ1; 7 bases are a match to TRDD3. TCRdb carries no J gene annotation; the J gene was assigned here by matching the DNA with germline. J lost 0 bases, V lost 4 bases, and 14 bases had no gene match. Per germline, CDR1 TVYSNPD and CDR2 GDNSRS (reference sequence). CDR3 length: 16 residues. The chain's CDR3 is CASSGGLPSYTDKLIF. The CDR3 bases are TGTGCCTCCTCTGGGGGGTTACCGTCGTACACCGATAAACTCATCTTT.

In this sample, this clone turned up a few times. One end of the junction varies from germline; a read error may be responsible. This chain links TRDV1 with TRDJ1; D is possibly TRDD3 (5 bases). CDR3 length equals 15 residues. In germline, CDR1 is TSWWSYY, CDR2 QGS. This CDR3 reads CALGVDRGPRAKPIF. CDR3 nucleotides: TGTGCTCTCGGGGTAGACAGGGGGCCGCGGGCCAAACCCATCTTT.

Of note for this clone: The protein TCRdb lists belongs to a much larger clone and differs from this DNA's translation at residue 13, which points to a read error; the protein shown is made from the DNA. The CDR3 is CACDTIDSSWKTEDVTATDKLIF. The CDR3, as DNA: TGTGCCTGTGACACCATTGACTCTTCCTGGAAGACTGAGGATGTTACGGCGACCGATAAACTCATCTTT. The chain couples TRDV2 to TRDJ1, with D tentatively TRDD2 (6 bases). Assignment of the J gene here rests on matching the DNA to germline, because TCRdb gives none. Germline V gene data show CDR1 as GEAIGNYY and CDR2 as EKD. This CDR3 is 23 amino acids long. V was clipped by 0 bases and J by 2 bases, with 36 bases between them.

The sample holds a few counts of this clone. The translation of this DNA and the TCRdb protein of a much larger clone differ at residue 14, probably owing to a read error; the protein shown here is translated from the DNA. This chain joins TRDV1 and TRDJ1; 8 bases line up with TRDD3. The J gene, absent from TCRdb, was called here by matching the DNA to germline. This CDR3 is built from 19 residues. The germline gives CDR1 TSWWSYY, CDR2 QGS. The ends lost 0 bases at V and 3 bases at J; junction bases unmatched: 15. The CDR3, as DNA: TGTGCTCTTGGGGAACTATCCTACCAGGGGGATAGCTACGCCGATAAACTCATCTTT. Residues: CALGELSYQGDSYADKLIF.

Details on this clone: TCRdb's entry gives the protein of a much larger clone, which mismatches this DNA's translation at residue 5, likely from a read error; the protein reported here is translated from the DNA. The rearrangement joins TRDV2 to TRDJ1; 8 nucleotides match TRDD3. The J gene was not available in TCRdb and was assigned here by matching the DNA to germline segments. The CDR3 has 16 amino acids. Losses at the gene ends were 3 bases for V and 0 bases for J; bases not matched to a gene: 8. The germline V gene has CDR1 GEAIGNYY and CDR2 EKD. The CDR3 DNA reads as TGTGCCTGTGACGGACTGGGGGGTTCGTACACCGATAAACTCATCTTT. Amino acid sequence: CACDGLGGSYTDKLIF.

This clone was seen a few times. A far larger clone is one base from this, pointing to a likely read error. The sample carries other DNA sequences with the same CDR3. No J gene was named, though the V gene is TRDV2; TRDD3 reflects the table's D call only, with no check against the DNA. The CDR3 is 19 amino acids. Per the germline V gene, CDR1 is GEAIGNYY and CDR2 is EKD. The CDR3 sequence is CACDTTPVLGDTATDKLIF. CDR3 nucleotide sequence: TGTGCCTGTGACACCACTCCCGTACTGGGGGATACTGCCACCGATAAACTCATCTTC.

The chain recombines TRDV1 with TRDJ1; a weak D match, TRDD2 (6 bases). The J gene comes from matching the DNA to germline here; TCRdb lacks it. The CDR3 runs 20 residues. In germline, CDR1 is TSWWSYY, CDR2 QGS. V lost 0 bases to trimming and J lost 7 bases, with 30 bases between them. CDR3 DNA sequence: TGTGCTCTTGGGGAACTCGAGGGTCTCCCATCCTACGTCTCTTCCCGTAAACTCATCTTT. It translates to CALGELEGLPSYVSSRKLIF.

This clone was counted ten times or more. This likely came from a read error, as a far larger clone is one base away. This specimen includes other DNA sequences encoding the same CDR3. The J gene was not called, though the V gene is TRDV1; the tabulated D call, TRDD3, remains unverified against the DNA. From germline, CDR1 is TSWWSYY and CDR2 QGS. The CDR3 is 28 residues long. CDR3 sequence: CALGERKDERGKSLRIPRGGWSVDKLIF. CDR3 DNA: TGTGCTCTTGGGGAACGAAAGGACGAAAGGGGAAAGTCCCTACGTATTCCTAGGGGGGGATGGTCGGTCGATAAGCTCATCTTT.

This clone turned up a few times. V gene TRDV1 combines with J gene TRDJ1, with 7 bases fitting TRDD2. The J gene is not listed in TCRdb, so it was assigned here from a DNA match to germline. Germline CDR1 TSWWSYY, CDR2 QGS. Trimming removed 3 bases from V and 0 bases from J; junction bases left unmatched: 25. The CDR3 sequence is 22 residues long. CDR3 sequence (DNA): TGTGCTCTTGGGGACTTTTCCGCCGGTTCCTACGTGAGTGGGGTATACACCGATAAACTCATCTTT. This encodes CALGDFSAGSYVSGVYTDKLIF.

This clone was recorded a few times. A far bigger clonotype differs at one base, so this is likely a read error. This specimen includes other DNA sequences encoding the same CDR3. V is TRDV3 and J is TRDJ1; 8 positions match TRDD3. Germline CDR1 TVYSNPD, CDR2 GDNSRS (reference sequence). The CDR3 runs to 16 residues. The CDR3, as DNA: TGCGCCTTTTTCGGGATACGCACCTCGTACACCGATAAACTCATCTTT. Protein sequence: CAFFGIRTSYTDKLIF.